This TCR beta chain came from a study of identical twins. The V and J ends lost 3 bases and 6 bases, in that order; junction bases with no gene match: 7. Per germline, CDR1 LGHDT and CDR2 YNNKEL (reference sequence). The CDR3 consists of 15 residues. This clonotype was counted only a few times. TCRdb fed the 5' RACE reads into MiXCR, producing one record per CDR3 protein. This sample has some 440,000 distinct CDR3 sequences; 24% occur once, and the top ten carry 2.9%. Another study also made use of these data, one on T cells expressing NK-cell markers.

The clonotype originates from a woman aged 18-29 years in good health. The sequenced sample consisted of CD4+ T cells sorted from blood. The rearrangement links TRBV3-1 to TRBJ2-3; 9 nucleotides align to TRBD2. CDR3: CASSQLAGPEDTQYF. DNA of the CDR3: TGTGCCAGCAGCCAGCTAGCGGGGCCTGAGGATACGCAGTATTTT.